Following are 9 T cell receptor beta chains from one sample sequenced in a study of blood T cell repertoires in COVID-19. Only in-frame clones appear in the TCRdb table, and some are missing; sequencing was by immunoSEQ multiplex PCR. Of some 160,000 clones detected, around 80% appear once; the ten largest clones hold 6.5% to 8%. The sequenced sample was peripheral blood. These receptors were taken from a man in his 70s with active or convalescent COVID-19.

The CDR3 loop is CSVAAGTDTQYF. CDR3 DNA: TGCAGCGTTGCAGCGGGCACAGATACGCAGTATTTT. J is TRBJ2-3 and V is TRBV29-1, with D maybe TRBD2 (5 bases). CDR1 is SQVTM, CDR2 ANQGSEA, per germline. The CDR3 sequence is 12 residues long. The germline V and J ends were trimmed by 4 bases and 1 base, with 6 bases remaining between them.

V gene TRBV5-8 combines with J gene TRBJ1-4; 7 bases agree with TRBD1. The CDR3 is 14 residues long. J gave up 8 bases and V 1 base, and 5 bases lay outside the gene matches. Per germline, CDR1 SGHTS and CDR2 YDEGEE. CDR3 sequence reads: CASSLRTGPEKLFF. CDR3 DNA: TGTGCCAGCAGCTTGAGGACAGGTCCGGAAAAACTGTTTTTT.

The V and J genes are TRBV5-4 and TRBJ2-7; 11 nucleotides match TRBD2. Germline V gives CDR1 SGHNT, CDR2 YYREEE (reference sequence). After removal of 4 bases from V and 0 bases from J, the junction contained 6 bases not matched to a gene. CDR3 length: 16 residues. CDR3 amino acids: CASSRGTSGSSYEQYF. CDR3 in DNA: TGTGCCAGCAGCCGGGGGACTAGCGGAAGCTCCTACGAGCAGTACTTC.

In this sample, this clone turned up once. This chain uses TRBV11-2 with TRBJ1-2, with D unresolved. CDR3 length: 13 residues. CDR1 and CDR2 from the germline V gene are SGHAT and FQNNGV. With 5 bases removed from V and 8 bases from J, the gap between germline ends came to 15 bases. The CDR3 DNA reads TGTGCCAGCAGCCCATATCGGGATAGCGGCTACACCTTC. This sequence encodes CASSPYRDSGYTF.

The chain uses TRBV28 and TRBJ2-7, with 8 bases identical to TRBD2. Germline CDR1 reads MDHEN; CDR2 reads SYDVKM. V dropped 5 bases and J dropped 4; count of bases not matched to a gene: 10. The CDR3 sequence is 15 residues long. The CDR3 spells CASSPATPGGYEQYF. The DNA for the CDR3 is TGTGCCAGCAGTCCCGCGACACCGGGGGGGTACGAGCAGTACTTC.

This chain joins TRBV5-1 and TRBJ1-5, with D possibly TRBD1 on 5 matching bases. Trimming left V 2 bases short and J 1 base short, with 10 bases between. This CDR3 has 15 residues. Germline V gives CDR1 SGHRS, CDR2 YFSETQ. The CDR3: CASSFLGGSNQPQHF. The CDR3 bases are TGCGCCAGCAGCTTCCTCGGGGGGAGCAATCAGCCCCAGCATTTT.

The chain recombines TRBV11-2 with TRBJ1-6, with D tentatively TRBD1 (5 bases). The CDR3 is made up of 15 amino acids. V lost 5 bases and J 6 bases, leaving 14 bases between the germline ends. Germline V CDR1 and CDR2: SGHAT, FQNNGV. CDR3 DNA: TGTGCCAGCAGCCCGAAAGTGGGGGGTAATTCACCCCTCCACTTT. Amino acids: CASSPKVGGNSPLHF. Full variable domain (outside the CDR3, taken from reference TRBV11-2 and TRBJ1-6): EAGVAQSPRYKIIEKRQSVAFWCNPISGHATLYWYQQILGQGPKLLIQFQNNGVVDDSQLPKDRFSAERLKGVDSTLKIQPAKLEDSAVYLCASSPKVGGNSPLHFGNGTRLTVT.

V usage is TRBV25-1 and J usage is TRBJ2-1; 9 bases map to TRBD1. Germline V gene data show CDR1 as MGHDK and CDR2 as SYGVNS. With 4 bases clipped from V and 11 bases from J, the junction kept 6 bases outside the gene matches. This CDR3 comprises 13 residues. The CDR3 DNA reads TGTGCCAGCAGTGGGGGGACAGGGCGAAAGCAGTTCTTC. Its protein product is CASSGGTGRKQFF.

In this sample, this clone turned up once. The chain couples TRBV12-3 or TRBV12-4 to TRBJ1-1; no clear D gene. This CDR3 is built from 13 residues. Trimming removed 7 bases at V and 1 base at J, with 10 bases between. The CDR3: CASTFQENTEAFF. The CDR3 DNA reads TGTGCCAGCACGTTTCAGGAGAACACTGAAGCTTTCTTT.